This T cell receptor (beta chain) was obtained from a study of blood T cell repertoires in COVID-19. On the study more broadly: The cDNA or gDNA used as material had been derived from T cells, B-cell-depleted T cells, or PBMCs.

Sequenced by immunoSEQ multiplex PCR; TCRdb stores in-frame clones only, minus some. The repertoire has 200,000 to 250,000 clones, about 85% of them found once; the top ten carry around a sixth. Trimming took 0 bases from V and 3 from J, leaving 14 bases between them. The CDR3 totals 16 residues. The V gene's germline CDR1 is SGDLS and CDR2 YYNGEE. The sequenced sample was peripheral blood. This sequence joins TRBV9 and TRBJ2-3; no clear D. The sequence was collected from an elderly woman with active or convalescent COVID-19. The CDR3 is CASSVGAHSGTDTQYF. Written as DNA, the CDR3 is TGTGCCAGCAGCGTAGGAGCCCACTCCGGGACAGATACGCAGTATTTT.